Below, one T cell receptor beta chain is given with its context. Its specificity is not known. These data originate in a study of cytomegalovirus exposure and HLA in healthy donors. Overall study findings and caveats: Productive status was seen about 90% or about 30% of the time for most TCR beta V segments in an earlier analysis. Fewer N-insertions than the approximately 680-donor mean were reportedly shown by an Asian-associated ancestry cluster in a later analysis. Solely CMV serostatus was available to characterize immune exposure.

The CDR3 runs 14 residues. V trimming: 7 bases; J trimming: 2 bases; junction bases outside the gene matches: 3. Germline V gene sequence: CDR1 SGHRS, CDR2 YFSETQ. Primers included in the PCR were 60 Vbeta and 13 Jbeta primers. Clones were sequenced by immunoSEQ multiplex PCR, and TCRdb holds only the in-frame ones, with some missing. Of 100,000 or so clones in the sample, less than 80% are singletons; the top ten hold 2.1%. These donors, healthy bone marrow donors, were studied. Source material: PBMCs. V is TRBV5-1 and J is TRBJ2-7, with 13 bases matching TRBD2. The receptor's source is a man younger than 40 in good health and CMV-seronegative. CDR3 protein: CASGLAGEAYEQYF. The CDR3 nucleotides read TGCGCCAGCGGACTAGCGGGGGAGGCCTACGAGCAGTACTTC.